The next 10 T cell receptor beta chains were all read from a single sample in a study of OX40 agonist ivuxolimab in advanced cancers. Libraries were prepared by immunoSEQ multiplex PCR; TCRdb keeps only in-frame clonotypes and omits some of them. The sample lists approximately 35,000 clones; roughly four fifths were seen once. The input for sequencing was CD4+ or CD8+ T cells sorted from blood, taken in a trial of the OX40 agonist ivuxolimab. The receptors were gathered from an adult with an advanced solid tumor such as melanoma, head and neck, liver or kidney cancer.

This clone was seen a single time. This chain joins TRBV7-2 and TRBJ2-3; D possibly corresponds to TRBD2 (5 bases). The CDR3 is made up of 11 amino acids. V was pared by 5 bases and J by 8 bases, with 8 bases between. Germline values: CDR1 SGHTA, CDR2 FQGNSA. The CDR3 is CASSPGGTQYF. The CDR3 coding sequence is TGTGCCAGCAGCCCCGGAGGTACGCAGTATTTT.

The rearrangement links TRBV6-4 to TRBJ2-7; perhaps D is TRBD1 or TRBD2 (6 bases each). V was clipped by 6 bases and J by 6 bases, with 18 bases between them. The CDR3 sequence is 14 residues long. Germline V gene sequence: CDR1 MRHNA, CDR2 SNTAGT. The CDR3 nucleotides are TGTGCCAGCAGGGGGGGCTCCTCCCCCCTCGAGCAGTACGTC. It is translated as CASRGGSSPLEQYV.

This clone was seen only a few times. The V gene is TRBV27, the J gene TRBJ1-1, with TRBD1 matching over 10 bases. CDR1 is MNHEY, CDR2 SMNVEV, per germline (reference sequence). After removal of 4 bases from V and 11 bases from J, the junction contained 10 bases not matched to a gene. The CDR3 has 14 residues. CDR3 sequence reads: CASSSAPGQGLAFF. CDR3 sequence (DNA): TGTGCCAGCAGTTCGGCTCCGGGACAGGGGCTTGCTTTCTTT.

The V and J genes are TRBV7-3 and TRBJ2-2; D gene unclear. This CDR3 has 12 amino acids. Trimming removed 1 base from V and 6 bases from J, with 3 bases in between. Germline-derived CDR1 and CDR2 are SGHTA and FQGTGA. CDR3 amino acids: CASSLSPGELFF. The CDR3 DNA follows: TGTGCCAGCAGCTTAAGCCCCGGGGAGCTGTTTTTT.

The chain has TRBV5-5 and TRBJ1-2; D gene uncertain. This CDR3 is built from 13 residues. V lost 2 bases and J lost 8, with 13 bases in between. The germline V gene has CDR1 SGHKS and CDR2 YYEKEE (reference sequence). CDR3 nucleotide sequence: TGTGCCAGCAGCTTCGGATCCGGTGACGGCTACACCTTC. Its translation: CASSFGSGDGYTF.

CDR3 residues: CASSDRNNYGYTF. The CDR3 bases are TGTGCCAGCAGTGACAGGAACAACTATGGCTACACCTTC. The chain joins TRBV2 to TRBJ1-2; D uncertain. This CDR3 has 13 amino acids. V dropped 3 bases and J dropped 2 bases, with 7 bases sitting between them. In germline, CDR1 is SNHLY, CDR2 FYNNEI.

This clone was observed once. The chain recombines TRBV7-3 with TRBJ1-3; TRBD1 is a possible D gene (6 bases). The CDR3 covers 14 residues. Germline CDR1 SGHTA, CDR2 FQGTGA. The V end was cut by 3 bases, the J end by 6 bases, with 12 bases between. The chain's CDR3 is CASSLTGAANTIYF. CDR3 nucleotides: TGTGCCAGCAGCTTGACAGGCGCGGCAAACACCATATATTTT.

This clone occurred many times. The rearrangement joins TRBV2 to TRBJ2-3, with 12 bases fitting TRBD2. The germline gives CDR1 SNHLY, CDR2 FYNNEI. V was clipped by 6 bases and J by 5 bases; unmatched bases: 9. This CDR3 spans 16 amino acids. Here the CDR3 DNA reads TGTGCCAGCAGGGGACTAGCGGGTAAAACGGGAGATACGCAGTATTTT. This sequence encodes CASRGLAGKTGDTQYF.

The chain couples TRBV5-1 to TRBJ2-3; D call uncertain. The CDR3 has 15 residues. V was trimmed by 0 bases and J by 6 bases, leaving 14 bases between them. Germline V gene lookup returns CDR1 SGHRS and CDR2 YFSETQ. The chain's CDR3 is CASSLESRTRDTQYF. CDR3 nucleotides: TGCGCCAGCAGCTTGGAGAGCCGAACGAGGGATACGCAGTATTTT. The full variable domain, with the rest looked up from reference TRBV5-1 and TRBJ2-3, is KAGVTQTPRYLIKTRGQQVTLSCSPISGHRSVSWYQQTPGQGLQFLFEYFSETQRNKGNFPGRFSGRQFSNSRSEMNVSTLELGDSALYLCASSLESRTRDTQYFGPGTRLTVL.

At least ten counts were recorded for this clone. The chain employs TRBV10-3 and TRBJ1-1; D call uncertain. This CDR3 is built from 15 residues. The V gene lost 2 bases and the J gene lost 5 bases, with 15 bases spanning the gap. Germline V gene sequence: CDR1 ENHRY, CDR2 SYGVKD. The CDR3, as DNA: TGTGCCATCAGTGAGAACCCCGGGGTACGAACTGAAGCTTTCTTT. As protein: CAISENPGVRTEAFF.